Each of the 28 T cell receptor beta chains below was sequenced from the same sample in a study of CD8+ T cells in alopecia areata. The sequencing template was cDNA reverse transcribed from extracted RNA. Assay used: immunoSEQ multiplex PCR; TCRdb lists only in-frame clones, some missing. The sample consists of approximately 150,000 clones, around 87% of them appearing once. Here the sequenced sample was CD8+ T cells sorted from blood, taken at week 0. These receptors were obtained from a human donor with alopecia areata.

The chain is built from TRBV2 and TRBJ2-7; D is unresolved. Germline V gene data show CDR1 as SNHLY and CDR2 as FYNNEI. The CDR3 spans 14 residues. V was pared by 1 base and J by 3 bases, with 10 bases between. CDR3 coding DNA: TGTGCCAGCAGTGAAGAGATAGGGATCTACGAGCAGTACTTC. It codes for CASSEEIGIYEQYF.

The V call is TRBV9, the J call TRBJ2-1; 9 bases fit TRBD1. The CDR3 loop spans 15 amino acids. Germline V gene sequence: CDR1 SGDLS, CDR2 YYNGEE. V was clipped by 2 bases and J by 3 bases; unmatched bases: 3. The CDR3 region is CASSVRDRDYNEQFF. CDR3 coding DNA: TGTGCCAGCAGCGTCCGGGACAGGGACTACAATGAGCAGTTCTTC.

This rearrangement joins TRBV11-2 to TRBJ1-1; D is unresolved. The germline V and J ends were trimmed by 5 bases and 4 bases, with 17 bases remaining between them. The length of the CDR3 is 15 residues. CDR1 is SGHAT and CDR2 is FQNNGV in the germline V gene. In DNA, the CDR3 is TGTGCCAGCAGCCCCACGGCGGGGTTGAGCACTGAAGCTTTCTTT. Amino acids: CASSPTAGLSTEAFF.

This chain links TRBV6-5 with TRBJ2-4; D unclear. CDR1 is MNHEY, CDR2 SVGAGI, per germline. The CDR3 totals 11 residues. V lost 10 bases and J 15 bases, leaving 19 bases between the germline ends. CDR3 sequence reads: CATINPPLLYF. In nucleotides, the CDR3 is TGTGCCACCATAAACCCCCCGCTTCTGTACTTC.

On this clone: At the DNA level, this CDR3 is encoded by other sequences in the same sample as well. V and J are TRBV15 and TRBJ1-1, with D possibly being TRBD1 (5 bases). The germline CDR1 and CDR2 sequences are LNHNV and YYDKDF (reference sequence). Trimming removed 0 bases at V and 1 base at J, with 12 bases between. This CDR3 contains 16 residues. The CDR3 DNA follows: TGTGCCACCAGCAGAGATTGGAGGGGCTGGAACACTGAAGCTTTCTTT. Translated, it gives CATSRDWRGWNTEAFF.

The gene calls are TRBV4-1 and TRBJ2-1; D could derive from TRBD1 or TRBD2 (5 bases each). CDR1 and CDR2 (germline): MGHRA, YSYEKL. Trimming removed 1 base at V and 5 bases at J, with 12 bases between. This CDR3 has 15 amino acids. CDR3 in amino acids: CASSQVGTPNNEQFF. CDR3 DNA sequence: TGCGCCAGCAGCCAAGTGGGGACCCCGAACAATGAGCAGTTCTTC.

This clone was picked up one time. V is TRBV27 and J is TRBJ2-5; D ambiguous. TRBJ2-7 matches the DNA end more closely, so the J call is doubtful. The CDR3 totals 12 residues. CDR1 and CDR2 from the germline V gene are MNHEY and SMNVEV (reference sequence). The CDR3 is CASSSTPYEQYF. DNA for the CDR3: TGTGCCAGCAGTTCCACTCCCTACGAGCAGTACTTC.

V is TRBV14 and J is TRBJ2-2; no definite D call. From germline, CDR1 is SGHDN and CDR2 FVKESK. The CDR3 has 17 residues. V lost 1 base to trimming and J lost 1 base, with 13 bases between them. CDR3 sequence (DNA): TGTGCCAGCAGCCAAGTTTGGGGAAAAGTGAACACCGGGGAGCTGTTTTTT. Amino acids: CASSQVWGKVNTGELFF.

This clone has just one count. The chain carries TRBV7-3 and TRBJ2-1, with 8 bases identical to TRBD2. The germline gives CDR1 SGHTA, CDR2 FQGTGA. The CDR3 consists of 15 residues. V shed 2 bases, J shed 7 bases, and the junction held 7 bases outside the gene matches. CDR3 protein: CASSLGSGSSNEQFF. The CDR3 DNA is TGTGCCAGCAGCTTAGGGAGCGGGAGCTCGAATGAGCAGTTCTTC.

The chain has TRBV5-1 and TRBJ1-2; 10 bases are a match to TRBD1. The CDR3 spans 15 residues. Losses at the gene ends were 3 bases for V and 4 bases for J; bases not matched to a gene: 6. Germline CDR1 and CDR2: SGHRS and YFSETQ. The CDR3 here is CASSYRTGGGYGYTF. The CDR3, as DNA: TGCGCCAGCAGCTACCGGACAGGGGGAGGCTATGGCTACACCTTC.

The chain uses TRBV19 and TRBJ2-3; D might be TRBD2 (5 bases). The CDR3 consists of 16 residues. From germline, CDR1 is LNHDA and CDR2 SQIVND (reference sequence). V was pared by 3 bases and J by 0 bases, with 13 bases between. CDR3 protein: CASSILPSGSTDTQYF. The CDR3 DNA follows: TGTGCCAGTAGTATCTTACCCAGCGGTAGCACAGATACGCAGTATTTT.

The genes are TRBV7-9 and TRBJ1-2, with a tentative D call TRBD1 (5 bases). The CDR3 is 13 amino acids. V lost 5 bases and J lost 4, with 11 bases in between. CDR1 is SEHNR, CDR2 FQNEAQ, per germline (reference sequence). CDR3 nucleotide sequence: TGTGCCAGCAGCCGGGGGAGCTCCTATGGCTACACCTTC. The encoded protein is CASSRGSSYGYTF.

For this clone: The sample contains more than one DNA sequence encoding this CDR3. This chain joins TRBV27 and TRBJ2-1; no reliable D call. Germline-derived CDR1 and CDR2 are MNHEY and SMNVEV (reference sequence). V lost 2 bases to trimming and J lost 0 bases, with 5 bases between them. CDR3 length: 14 amino acids. The CDR3 sequence: CASSLIGSYNEQFF. The CDR3, as DNA: TGTGCCAGCAGTTTAATAGGCTCCTACAATGAGCAGTTCTTC.

CDR3 nucleotides: TGTGCCAGCAGCTTAATTCGCACCTCCTACAATGAGCAGTTCTTC. This gives the protein CASSLIRTSYNEQFF. This chain uses TRBV7-9 with TRBJ2-1, with no clear D. This CDR3 has 15 amino acids. The germline CDR1 and CDR2 sequences are SEHNR and FQNEAQ (reference sequence). V was shortened by 2 bases and J by 0 bases, with 8 bases between the two germline ends.

CDR3 in amino acids: CASGGAWNEQFF. CDR3 bases: TGTGCCAGCGGGGGTGCGTGGAATGAGCAGTTCTTC. The chain has TRBV2 and TRBJ2-1; D possibly matches TRBD1 or TRBD2 (5 bases each). This CDR3 has 12 residues. The V end was cut by 8 bases, the J end by 7 bases, with 12 bases between. Germline loops: CDR1 SNHLY, CDR2 FYNNEI.

This clone was picked up one time. The chain uses TRBV4-1 and TRBJ2-7, with a weak D call TRBD1 (6 bases). Germline V gives CDR1 MGHRA, CDR2 YSYEKL. The length of the CDR3 is 15 residues. V shed 0 bases and J shed 2 bases, with 11 bases lying between them. The CDR3 DNA is TGCGCCAGCAGCCAAGATCGGACAGCCCCCTACGAGCAGTACTTC. Protein sequence: CASSQDRTAPYEQYF.

The V call is TRBV4-1, the J call TRBJ2-3, with 7 bases identical to TRBD2. Germline V CDR1 and CDR2: MGHRA, YSYEKL. This CDR3 is built from 16 residues. After removal of 1 base from V and 1 base from J, the junction contained 5 bases not matched to a gene. CDR3 sequence (DNA): TGCGCCAGCAGCCAAGTGTGGGGGGGAGGCACAGATACGCAGTATTTT. Residues: CASSQVWGGGTDTQYF.

The rearrangement links TRBV10-3 to TRBJ2-1; 7 bases agree with TRBD2. CDR3 length: 13 residues. The germline CDR1 and CDR2 sequences are ENHRY and SYGVKD. As DNA, the CDR3 is TGTGCTATCGGGGGGAGCTCCTACAATGAGCAGTTCTTC. This gives the protein CAIGGSSYNEQFF.

The chain combines TRBV7-9 with TRBJ1-2, with D maybe TRBD1 (6 bases). This CDR3 has 14 residues. The ends were cut back, 4 bases at V and 8 bases at J, with 17 bases in the middle. From germline, CDR1 is SEHNR and CDR2 FQNEAQ (reference sequence). CDR3 amino acids: CASSSSTGAWGYTF. CDR3 nucleotides: TGTGCCAGCAGCTCTTCGACAGGAGCGTGGGGCTACACCTTC.

The sample holds a few counts of this clone. This chain connects TRBV21-1 to TRBJ2-3; no DNA check was done on the table's D call, TRBD1. TRBV21-1 is a pseudogene. This CDR3 spans 16 amino acids. Here the CDR3 reads CASSFCRGHSTDTQYF. The CDR3 nucleotides read TGTGCCAGCAGCTTCTGCAGGGGGCATAGCACAGATACGCAGTATTTT.

This CDR3 is CASSAQREQFF. The CDR3 DNA reads as TGTGCCAGCAGTGCACAGAGGGAGCAGTTCTTC. The chain joins TRBV6-1 to TRBJ2-1; D gene uncertain. The CDR3 length is 11 residues. Germline V gene data show CDR1 as MNHNS and CDR2 as SASEGT. V was cut by 4 bases and J by 10 bases, with 8 bases left in between.

The chain is built from TRBV29-1 and TRBJ1-1; no firm D call. CDR1 and CDR2 (germline): SQVTM, ANQGSEA. The length of the CDR3 is 12 residues. The V gene lost 3 bases and the J gene lost 1 base, with 6 bases spanning the gap. The CDR3 here is CSVDNSNTEAFF. The CDR3 DNA is TGCAGCGTTGATAACTCGAACACTGAAGCTTTCTTT.

The V gene is TRBV2, the J gene TRBJ2-7; D is unclear. Trimming stripped 7 bases from V and 5 bases from J, with 15 bases between. Per germline, CDR1 SNHLY and CDR2 FYNNEI. This CDR3 is built from 13 residues. CDR3 sequence (DNA): TGTGCCAGCATTTCCGGTGGGAACAACGAGCAGTACTTC. This translates into CASISGGNNEQYF.

V usage is TRBV27 and J usage is TRBJ2-7; the D is unclear. The CDR3 consists of 11 residues. V dropped 7 bases and J dropped 7 bases, with 11 bases sitting between them. Germline CDR1 MNHEY, CDR2 SMNVEV (reference sequence). In DNA form, the CDR3 reads TGTGCCAGCACCCTCGGTGGGGAGCAGTACTTC. This translates into CASTLGGEQYF.

This rearrangement joins TRBV27 to TRBJ2-7; D not resolved. Germline V lookup: CDR1 MNHEY, CDR2 SMNVEV (reference sequence). This CDR3 has 13 amino acids. The V end was cut by 2 bases, the J end by 6 bases, with 11 bases between. The CDR3: CASSLGGNSEQYF. In DNA, the CDR3 is TGTGCCAGCAGTTTAGGTGGGAATAGCGAGCAGTACTTC.

The genes are TRBV27 and TRBJ2-7; 9 bases match TRBD2. The CDR3 is 16 residues long. The ends lost 4 bases at V and 3 bases at J; junction bases unmatched: 10. Germline V gene lookup returns CDR1 MNHEY and CDR2 SMNVEV (reference sequence). The CDR3 is CASSYQGVAGVYEQYF. CDR3 DNA sequence: TGTGCCAGCAGTTACCAGGGGGTAGCGGGGGTCTACGAGCAGTACTTC.

The V call is TRBV27, the J call TRBJ2-7; 9 bases line up with TRBD1. CDR1 MNHEY and CDR2 SMNVEV come from the germline V gene (reference sequence). The CDR3 length is 15 residues. J gave up 2 bases and V 3 bases, and 5 bases lay outside the gene matches. The CDR3 region has the DNA TGTGCCAGCAGTTTGGGGACAGGGATCCCCTACGAGCAGTACTTC. This translates into CASSLGTGIPYEQYF.

This chain uses TRBV9 with TRBJ2-3; TRBD2 might be the D (6 bases). The germline V gene has CDR1 SGDLS and CDR2 YYNGEE. V was trimmed by 0 bases and J by 9 bases, leaving 14 bases between them. The CDR3 spans 14 residues. The DNA for the CDR3 is TGTGCCAGCAGCGTAGCCGTGACTAGTAGGACGCAGTATTTT. Its translation: CASSVAVTSRTQYF.